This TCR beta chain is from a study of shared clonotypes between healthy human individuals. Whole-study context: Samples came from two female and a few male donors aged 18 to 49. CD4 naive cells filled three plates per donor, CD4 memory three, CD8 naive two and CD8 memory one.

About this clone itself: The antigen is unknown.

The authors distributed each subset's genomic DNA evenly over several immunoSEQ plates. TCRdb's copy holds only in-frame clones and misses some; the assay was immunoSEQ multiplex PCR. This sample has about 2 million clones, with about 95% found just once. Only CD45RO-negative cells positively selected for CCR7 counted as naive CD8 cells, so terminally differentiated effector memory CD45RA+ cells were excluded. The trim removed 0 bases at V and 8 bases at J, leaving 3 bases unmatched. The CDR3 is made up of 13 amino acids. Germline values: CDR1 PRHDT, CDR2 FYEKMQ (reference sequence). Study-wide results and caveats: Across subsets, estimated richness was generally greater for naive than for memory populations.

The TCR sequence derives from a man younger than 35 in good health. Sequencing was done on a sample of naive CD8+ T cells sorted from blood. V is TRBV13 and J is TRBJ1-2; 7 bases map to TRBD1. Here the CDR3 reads CASSLGGTVGYTF. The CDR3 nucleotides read TGTGCCAGCAGCTTAGGGGGGACAGTAGGCTACACCTTC. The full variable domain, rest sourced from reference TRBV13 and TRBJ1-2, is AAGVIQSPRHLIKEKRETATLKCYPIPRHDTVYWYQQGPGQDPQFLISFYEKMQSDKGSIPDRFSAQQFSDYHSELNMSSLELGDSALYFCASSLGGTVGYTFGSGTRLTVV.